Listed below are T cell receptor beta chains from one sample, sequenced in a study of siplizumab effects on memory and regulatory T cells. Sequencing used immunoSEQ multiplex PCR; TCRdb keeps in-frame clones, though not all of them. The sample has approximately 110,000 clones, 90% to 95% seen once. Sequenced sample: CD4+ T cells sorted from blood. The receptors come from a human donor in good health. The CDR3 runs from the conserved cysteine through the conserved F or W. Fields, in order: CDR3 length, D gene, J gene, clone size, V gene, CDR3 DNA, CDR3 protein. D genes are given only for firm matches. Size tells how often a clone was seen (once, few, many) or the class of an expanded clone, and some rows leave it out.

length: 13
D: -
J: TRBJ1-2
size: -
V: TRBV11-2
DNA: TGTGCCAGCAGCTTACGCGAATCCTATGGCTACACCTTC
CDR3: CASSLRESYGYTF

length: 18
D: -
J: TRBJ2-5
size: -
V: TRBV4-1
DNA: TGCGCCAGCAGCCCCCTGGGCAGGGGAAATGAAGTGGGAGAGACCCAGTACTTC
CDR3: CASSPLGRGNEVGETQYF

length: 14
D: -
J: TRBJ2-3
size: -
V: TRBV6-1
DNA: TGTGCCAGCGCAGGGGCTCAAGTCACAGATACGCAGTATTTT
CDR3: CASAGAQVTDTQYF

length: 14
D: TRBD1
J: TRBJ2-7
size: -
V: TRBV27
DNA: TGTGCCAGCAGTTTTTACAGGGGCTCCTACGAGCAGTACTTC
CDR3: CASSFYRGSYEQYF

length: 14
D: TRBD1
J: TRBJ2-2
size: once
V: TRBV15
DNA: TGTGCCACCAGCAGACAGGGGGTCACCGGGGAGCTGTTTTTT
CDR3: CATSRQGVTGELFF

length: 17
D: -
J: TRBJ1-6
size: -
V: TRBV5-1
DNA: TGCGCCAGTTCCCGCTATGGTACAGCCGGAGATAATTCACCCCTCCACTTT
CDR3: CASSRYGTAGDNSPLHF

length: 13
D: TRBD1
J: TRBJ1-1
size: -
V: TRBV29-1
DNA: TGCAGCGCTGCGACAGGGGGCAAAGGTGAAGCTTTCTTT
CDR3: CSAATGGKGEAFF

length: 15
D: TRBD2
J: TRBJ2-2
size: -
V: TRBV18
DNA: TGTGCCAGCTCACCGGGACTACGAAACACCGGGGAGCTGTTTTTT
CDR3: CASSPGLRNTGELFF

length: 10
D: -
J: TRBJ2-3
size: -
V: TRBV29-1
DNA: TGCAGCGTTGCCGGAAGAACGCAGTATTTT
CDR3: CSVAGRTQYF

length: 15
D: -
J: TRBJ1-6
size: -
V: TRBV30
DNA: TGTGCCTGGGGCGGCCAGGGAGCGAATAATTCACCCCTCCACTTT
CDR3: CAWGGQGANNSPLHF

length: 16
D: TRBD2
J: TRBJ2-7
size: -
V: TRBV18
DNA: TGTGCCAGCTCACCACTCAGCGGGAGTGAAACCTACGAGCAGTACTTC
CDR3: CASSPLSGSETYEQYF

length: 16
D: TRBD2
J: TRBJ2-1
size: -
V: TRBV5-1
DNA: TGCGCCAGCAGCTTGACTAGCGGGGGGGTTTACAATGAGCAGTTCTTC
CDR3: CASSLTSGGVYNEQFF

length: 17
D: TRBD2
J: TRBJ2-3
size: -
V: TRBV5-1
DNA: TGCGCCAGCAGCTCGGGACTAGCAAAAATTAGCACAGATACGCAGTATTTT
CDR3: CASSSGLAKISTDTQYF

length: 13
D: TRBD1
J: TRBJ1-3
size: -
V: TRBV10-3
DNA: TGTGCCATCACCGAGGGAGAACAGGGGATCATATATTTT
CDR3: CAITEGEQGIIYF

length: 14
D: -
J: TRBJ1-2
size: -
V: TRBV15
DNA: TGTGCCACCAGCAGAAGCGGGGAACTCTATGGCTACACCTTC
CDR3: CATSRSGELYGYTF

length: 14
D: -
J: TRBJ1-2
size: -
V: TRBV18
DNA: TGTGCCAGCTCACCGCCGAGTTTCGGCTATGGCTACACCTTC
CDR3: CASSPPSFGYGYTF

length: 13
D: -
J: TRBJ1-1
size: few
V: TRBV19
DNA: TGTGCCAGTAGTGAAGTAAGGGGGACTGAAGCTTTCTTT
CDR3: CASSEVRGTEAFF

length: 14
D: TRBD1
J: TRBJ2-5
size: -
V: TRBV5-1
DNA: TGCGCCAGCAGCCAAAGGACAGGGGGAGGTCGTGAGTACTTC
CDR3: CASSQRTGGGREYF

length: 14
D: TRBD1
J: TRBJ2-7
size: -
V: TRBV6-6
DNA: TGTGCCAGCAGAGCCGGGACAGGGGCCTACGAGCAGTACTTC
CDR3: CASRAGTGAYEQYF

length: 15
D: TRBD1
J: TRBJ2-7
size: -
V: TRBV4-1
DNA: TGCGCCAGCAGCCAACCGGGACAGGGTTCCTACGAGCAGTACTTC
CDR3: CASSQPGQGSYEQYF

length: 16
D: TRBD1
J: TRBJ1-2
size: once
V: TRBV9
DNA: TGTGCCAGCAGCGCGCTACAGGGGGCGTCGAGCTATGGCTACACCTTC
CDR3: CASSALQGASSYGYTF

length: 15
D: TRBD1
J: TRBJ1-5
size: -
V: TRBV5-1
DNA: TGCGCCAGCAGCTTGGCAGGGGGCGATTTTCAGCCCCAGCATTTT
CDR3: CASSLAGGDFQPQHF

length: 15
D: TRBD2
J: TRBJ2-1
size: -
V: TRBV5-1
DNA: TGCGCCAGCAGCCTAGGGACTAGCGGGGTCAATGAGCAGTTCTTC
CDR3: CASSLGTSGVNEQFF

length: 13
D: -
J: TRBJ1-2
size: once
V: TRBV6-5
DNA: TGTGCCAGCAGTTCACAGCGAAACTATGGCTACACCTTC
CDR3: CASSSQRNYGYTF

length: 15
D: -
J: TRBJ1-2
size: -
V: TRBV5-4
DNA: TGTGCCAGCAGCTTAGAACCGGGACGGTCCTATGGCTACACCTTC
CDR3: CASSLEPGRSYGYTF

length: 13
D: -
J: TRBJ1-2
size: -
V: TRBV6-1
DNA: TGTGCCAGCAGTGAAGCAGGGCTGGGAGGCTACACCTTC
CDR3: CASSEAGLGGYTF

length: 13
D: -
J: TRBJ2-7
size: -
V: TRBV4-2
DNA: TGTGCCAGCAGCCAAGATTATCCCTACGAGCAGTACTTC
CDR3: CASSQDYPYEQYF

length: 12
D: -
J: TRBJ1-1
size: -
V: TRBV30
DNA: TGTGCCTGCAGTAGGGAGAACACTGAAGCTTTCTTT
CDR3: CACSRENTEAFF

length: 14
D: -
J: TRBJ2-5
size: -
V: TRBV19
DNA: TGTGCCAGTAGTATTACGGGAAGGGGGGAGACCCAGTACTTC
CDR3: CASSITGRGETQYF

length: 13
D: -
J: TRBJ1-1
size: -
V: TRBV5-1
DNA: TGCGCCAGCAGCTTACGGGGGAGCACTGAAGCTTTCTTT
CDR3: CASSLRGSTEAFF

length: 13
D: -
J: TRBJ2-1
size: -
V: TRBV5-1
DNA: TGCGCCAGCAGCTTACCCTCCTACAATGAGCAGTTCTTC
CDR3: CASSLPSYNEQFF

length: 15
D: -
J: TRBJ1-5
size: -
V: TRBV18
DNA: TGTGCCAGCTCACCAAACAGTAATAGCAATCAGCCCCAGCATTTT
CDR3: CASSPNSNSNQPQHF

length: 13
D: -
J: TRBJ2-7
size: once
V: TRBV2
DNA: TGTGCCAGCGCCCCTGGGCGCGGGCCGTCGGGGTACTTC
CDR3: CASAPGRGPSGYF

length: 16
D: TRBD1
J: TRBJ1-3
size: -
V: TRBV6-6
DNA: TGTGCCAGCAGTTTAAGGACAGGGCCCTCTGGAAACACCATATATTTT
CDR3: CASSLRTGPSGNTIYF

length: 14
D: TRBD1
J: TRBJ1-1
size: -
V: TRBV2
DNA: TGTGCCAGCAGTCCGGACAGGGGGGGACCTGAAGCTTTCTTT
CDR3: CASSPDRGGPEAFF

length: 14
D: -
J: TRBJ2-6
size: -
V: TRBV30
DNA: TGTGCCTGCCCCCCCGATTCCGGGGCCAACGTCCTGACTTTC
CDR3: CACPPDSGANVLTF

length: 14
D: -
J: TRBJ2-1
size: -
V: TRBV12-5
DNA: TGTGCTAGTGGTCCCCCGCAGTCCTACAATGAGCAGTTCTTC
CDR3: CASGPPQSYNEQFF

length: 13
D: -
J: TRBJ2-7
size: -
V: TRBV14
DNA: TGTGCCAGCAGCCAAGATAATACGTACGAGCAGTACTTC
CDR3: CASSQDNTYEQYF

length: 14
D: TRBD1
J: TRBJ2-7
size: once
V: TRBV27
DNA: TGTGCCAGCAGTGAACAGGGGCGATCCTACGAGCAGTACTTC
CDR3: CASSEQGRSYEQYF

length: 19
D: TRBD2
J: TRBJ2-4
size: -
V: TRBV7-2
DNA: TGTGCCAGCAGCTTTTGGGCTAGCGGGAGGGCCTTAGCCAAAAACATTCAGTACTTC
CDR3: CASSFWASGRALAKNIQYF

length: 13
D: TRBD1
J: TRBJ1-6
size: -
V: TRBV5-1
DNA: TGCGCCAGCAGCGCCGGGACAGGGACACCAGTCCACTTT
CDR3: CASSAGTGTPVHF

length: 18
D: TRBD2
J: TRBJ2-3
size: -
V: TRBV5-1
DNA: TGCGCCAGCAGCACCGGACTAGCGGGGGGCACTAGCACAGATACGCAGTATTTT
CDR3: CASSTGLAGGTSTDTQYF

length: 15
D: TRBD2
J: TRBJ2-7
size: -
V: TRBV19
DNA: TGTGCCAGTAGTAAGCTAGCGGGAGGCCCCTACGAGCAGTACTTC
CDR3: CASSKLAGGPYEQYF

length: 14
D: TRBD1
J: TRBJ1-3
size: once
V: TRBV30
DNA: TGTGCCTGGAGGGACAGGGTACTTGGAAACACCATATATTTT
CDR3: CAWRDRVLGNTIYF

length: 17
D: -
J: TRBJ1-2
size: -
V: TRBV28
DNA: TGTGCCAGCAGTTTACAGGCAGGGGCTCGGAGGAACTATGGCTACACCTTC
CDR3: CASSLQAGARRNYGYTF

length: 14
D: -
J: TRBJ1-6
size: -
V: TRBV30
DNA: TGTGCCTGGAGTGCTGGACAGATTAATTCACCCCTCCACTTT
CDR3: CAWSAGQINSPLHF

length: 14
D: TRBD1
J: TRBJ1-2
size: few
V: TRBV6-5
DNA: TGTGCCAGCAGGGATAGGACAGGGGAGGGTGGCTACACCTTC
CDR3: CASRDRTGEGGYTF

length: 15
D: TRBD2
J: TRBJ2-2
size: -
V: TRBV5-1
DNA: TGCGCCAGCAGCTTGTCCCTAGCGGACACCGGGGAGCTGTTTTTT
CDR3: CASSLSLADTGELFF

length: 15
D: -
J: TRBJ2-1
size: -
V: TRBV7-2
DNA: TGTGCCAGCCGACACCTCAACCTGGGGGACAATGAGCAGTTCTTC
CDR3: CASRHLNLGDNEQFF

length: 14
D: TRBD1
J: TRBJ1-1
size: -
V: TRBV10-3
DNA: TGTGCCATCAGTACAACCGGGACAGGAGTTGAAGCTTTCTTT
CDR3: CAISTTGTGVEAFF

length: 16
D: -
J: TRBJ1-6
size: -
V: TRBV11-2
DNA: TGTGCCAGCAGCTTACAGTCTAGCTCCTATAATTCACCCCTCCACTTT
CDR3: CASSLQSSSYNSPLHF

length: 18
D: TRBD2
J: TRBJ2-7
size: -
V: TRBV5-1
DNA: TGCGCCAGCAGCCCCTACCGGACTAGCGGGTCATTCTCCTACGAGCAGTACTTC
CDR3: CASSPYRTSGSFSYEQYF

length: 19
D: TRBD2
J: TRBJ2-1
size: -
V: TRBV18
DNA: TGTGCCAGCTCACCCGGACTAGCGGGAGGGCGAGGATCCTACAATGAGCAGTTCTTC
CDR3: CASSPGLAGGRGSYNEQFF

length: 13
D: -
J: TRBJ2-7
size: -
V: TRBV6-1
DNA: TGTGCCAGCAGTTCTGGGTTTGGGTACGAGCAGTACTTC
CDR3: CASSSGFGYEQYF

length: 15
D: -
J: TRBJ2-7
size: -
V: TRBV5-1
DNA: TGCGCCAGCAGCCTGCTGTTGGGGAGCTCCTACGAGCAGTACTTC
CDR3: CASSLLLGSSYEQYF

length: 14
D: -
J: TRBJ1-5
size: -
V: TRBV30
DNA: TGTGCCTGGAGTGTTTGGGGGTTGGAGCAGCCCCAGCATTTT
CDR3: CAWSVWGLEQPQHF

length: 15
D: -
J: TRBJ1-3
size: -
V: TRBV5-1
DNA: TGCGCCAGCAGCTTGGGGCCGGGGAATGGAAACACCATATATTTT
CDR3: CASSLGPGNGNTIYF